This T cell receptor (beta chain) was sequenced for a study of blood T cell repertoires in COVID-19. Study in general: From the United States, Italy and Spain came samples of acute and convalescent COVID-19. Sources were T cells, B-cell-depleted T cells, or PBMCs; the material itself was cDNA or gDNA.

Assay used: immunoSEQ multiplex PCR; TCRdb lists only in-frame clones, some missing. The table has 250,000 or so clones, 80% to 90% seen once. Sequencing was done on a sample of peripheral blood. The TCR comes from a woman between 65 and 79 years old with acute or convalescent COVID-19.

The CDR3 protein is CASSPGGGGYNQPQHF. Written as DNA, the CDR3 is TGTGCCAGCAGCCCTGGCGGGGGGGGATACAATCAGCCCCAGCATTTT. The J gene is TRBJ1-5, the V gene TRBV5-5, with D possibly TRBD1 on 5 matching bases. The V end was cut by 4 bases, the J end by 3 bases, with 17 bases between. CDR1 SGHKS and CDR2 YYEKEE come from the germline V gene (reference sequence). The CDR3 has 16 residues. The full variable domain, with the rest looked up from reference TRBV5-5 and TRBJ1-5, is DAGVTQSPTHLIKTRGQQVTLRCSPISGHKSVSWYQQVLGQGPQFIFQYYEKEERGRGNFPDRFSARQFPNYSSELNVNALLLGDSALYLCASSPGGGGYNQPQHFGDGTRLSIL.